This TCR beta chain was retrieved from a study of pediatric ulcerative colitis. General study results and limits: Clonal expansions reduced rectal repertoire diversity in acute severe colitis.

Profiled with immunoSEQ multiplex PCR; TCRdb holds only in-frame clones, not every one. Counted here are approximately 4,300 clones, approximately 90% occurring once; the ten biggest clones make up about 1.1%. Turning to this clone: Its antigen is not known.

CDR1 is LGHNT, CDR2 FRNRAP, per germline. The CDR3 consists of 13 residues. With 5 bases removed from V and 6 bases from J, the gap between germline ends came to 13 bases. V is TRBV12-5 and J is TRBJ1-1; D gene unclear. The origin of this receptor is a boy younger than 18 who was a control in a study of pediatric ulcerative colitis. The sample taken for sequencing was blood. DNA for the CDR3: TGTGCTAGTGGTCCTAACCAACTCCCTGAAGCTTTCTTT. Translating gives CASGPNQLPEAFF. The whole variable domain, remainder taken from reference TRBV12-5 and TRBJ1-1, is DARVTQTPRHKVTEMGQEVTMRCQPILGHNTVFWYRQTMMQGLELLAYFRNRAPLDDSGMPKDRFSAEMPDATLATLKIQPSEPRDSAVYFCASGPNQLPEAFFGQGTRLTVV.